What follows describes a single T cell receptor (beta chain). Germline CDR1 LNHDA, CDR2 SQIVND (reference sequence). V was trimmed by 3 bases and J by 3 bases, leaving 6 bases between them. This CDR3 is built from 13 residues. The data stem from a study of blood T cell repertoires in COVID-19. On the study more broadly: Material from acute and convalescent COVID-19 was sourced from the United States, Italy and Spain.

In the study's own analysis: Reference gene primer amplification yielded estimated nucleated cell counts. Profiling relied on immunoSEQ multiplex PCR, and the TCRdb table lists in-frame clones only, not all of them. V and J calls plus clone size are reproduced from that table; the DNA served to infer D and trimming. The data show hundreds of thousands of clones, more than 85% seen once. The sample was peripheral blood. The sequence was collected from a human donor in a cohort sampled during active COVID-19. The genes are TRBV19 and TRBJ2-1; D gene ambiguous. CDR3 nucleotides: TGTGCCAGTAGTATTCGCTACTACAATGAGCAGTTCTTC. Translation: CASSIRYYNEQFF.